One sample yielded the 25 T cell receptor beta chains listed below, sequenced in a study of blood T cell repertoires in COVID-19 (dated by TCRdb to 2018 to 2021). Libraries were prepared through the immunoSEQ multiplex PCR assay. TCRdb mirrors the immuneACCESS table, restricted to in-frame sequences. Some clones are absent from its copies; in checked studies, under half trace to an unresolved V gene, and the reason for the others is unknown. In this sample the table shows some 270,000 clones, 65% to 85% of which occur a single time. The top ten hold roughly 1.4% of the sample. What was sequenced was peripheral blood. The receptors come from a middle-aged woman who had recovered from COVID-19.

The V call is TRBV3-1 (or the pseudogene TRBV3-2), the J call TRBJ2-1; TRBD1 matches at 9 bases. V dropped 3 bases and J dropped 1; count of bases not matched to a gene: 1. The CDR3 length is 15 residues. Germline-derived CDR1 and CDR2 are LGHDT and YNNKEL (reference sequence). CDR3 amino acids: CASSQGQGSYNEQFF. The CDR3 nucleotides are TGTGCCAGCAGCCAGGGACAGGGATCCTACAATGAGCAGTTCTTC.

This clone was detected only a few times. Written as DNA, the CDR3 is TGTGCCAGTAGTATGAGTGGCAGGGATAATGAAAAACTGTTTTTT. It encodes CASSMSGRDNEKLFF. The chain couples TRBV19 to TRBJ1-4; possibly TRBD1 for D (5 bases). The CDR3 is 15 residues long. The germline V gene encodes CDR1 LNHDA and CDR2 SQIVND (reference sequence). The V and J ends lost 3 bases and 4 bases respectively, with 12 bases between them.

V is TRBV5-1 and J is TRBJ2-7; no definite D call. Germline V gene lookup returns CDR1 SGHRS and CDR2 YFSETQ. V was clipped by 1 base and J by 0 bases, with 5 bases between them. This CDR3 region has 13 residues. The DNA of the CDR3 is TGCGCCAGCAGCTTGCGGAGCTCCTACGAGCAGTACTTC. Translating gives CASSLRSSYEQYF.

This sequence joins TRBV5-4 and TRBJ2-1; D possibly corresponds to TRBD1 (6 bases). CDR1 and CDR2 (germline): SGHNT, YYREEE (reference sequence). The CDR3 totals 13 residues. V was cut by 3 bases and J by 7 bases, with 11 bases left in between. The CDR3 nucleotides are TGTGCCAGCAGCTCGGGACATCGGAATGAGCAGTTCTTC. It translates to CASSSGHRNEQFF.

The genes are TRBV19 and TRBJ1-2; tentative D call: TRBD1 (5 bases). Trimming removed 8 bases at V and 4 bases at J, with 29 bases between. This CDR3 comprises 18 residues. Looked up from germline, CDR1 is LNHDA and CDR2 is SQIVND (reference sequence). The CDR3 nucleotides are TGTGCCAGTGAATCCGCGCTAGGTTCGCAGGGAGGTACCTATGGCTACACCTTC. It encodes CASESALGSQGGTYGYTF.

This clone was detected only a few times. The rearrangement links TRBV5-1 to TRBJ1-3; D is unclear. CDR1 is SGHRS, CDR2 YFSETQ, per germline. V lost 0 bases and J lost 2, with 9 bases in between. The length of the CDR3 is 15 residues. For the CDR3, the DNA is TGCGCCAGCAGCTTGGATGGGCAGCCTGGAAACACCATATATTTT. Encoded protein: CASSLDGQPGNTIYF.

The chain uses TRBV6-6 and TRBJ1-5, with D unclear. There are 12 residues in the CDR3. V gave up 0 bases and J gave up 6 bases, with 3 bases separating them. CDR1 MNHNY and CDR2 SVGAGI come from the germline V gene (reference sequence). The CDR3 sequence: CASSYSGQPQHF. The CDR3 DNA follows: TGTGCCAGCAGTTACTCCGGTCAGCCCCAGCATTTT.

By sample share, this clone is medium-sized. The chain links TRBV14 to TRBJ1-2; 9 nucleotides agree with TRBD1. This CDR3 is built from 16 residues. V lost 4 bases to trimming and J lost 5 bases; unmatched junction nucleotides: 11. Germline V gene sequence: CDR1 SGHDN, CDR2 FVKESK. CDR3 DNA sequence: TGTGCCAGCAGCCCCCATTTGGGACAGGGCATATATGGCTACACCTTC. It specifies CASSPHLGQGIYGYTF.

The chain links TRBV28 to TRBJ1-5, with a weak D call TRBD1 (5 bases). CDR3 size: 15 residues. Trimming cost V 7 bases and J 0 bases, with 13 bases left between them. Germline CDR1 and CDR2: MDHEN and SYDVKM. CDR3 nucleotide sequence: TGTGCCAGCAATGGGGACTTTTATAGCAATCAGCCCCAGCATTTT. Translation gives CASNGDFYSNQPQHF.

This clone showed up just once. This chain links TRBV3-1 (or the pseudogene TRBV3-2) with TRBJ1-1; D is ambiguous. V lost 6 bases to trimming and J lost 4 bases, with 12 bases between them. The CDR3 covers 13 residues. Per germline, CDR1 LGHDT and CDR2 YNNKEL (reference sequence). The CDR3 here is CASSFGESTEAFF. CDR3 DNA: TGTGCCAGCAGTTTCGGGGAGAGCACTGAAGCTTTCTTT.

This chain joins TRBV24-1 and TRBJ2-1; 7 nucleotides align to TRBD2. Losses at the gene ends were 0 bases for V and 4 bases for J; bases not matched to a gene: 8. The CDR3 consists of 17 residues. Germline loops: CDR1 KGHDR, CDR2 SFDVKD. The CDR3 DNA is TGTGCCACCAGTGATTTGGGGGGGGTAGGGCGATACAATGAGCAGTTCTTC. Residues: CATSDLGGVGRYNEQFF.

V gene TRBV2 combines with J gene TRBJ1-1, with no clear D. Germline loops: CDR1 SNHLY, CDR2 FYNNEI. V shed 3 bases and J shed 9 bases, with 14 bases lying between them. The CDR3 contains 13 residues. The CDR3 DNA reads as TGTGCCAGCAGTGATACACTGGAGAGCCAAGCTTTCTTT. It specifies CASSDTLESQAFF.

The table lists this clone with a count of one. This chain connects TRBV3-1 (or the pseudogene TRBV3-2) to TRBJ1-3; D remains unclear. Per germline, CDR1 LGHDT and CDR2 YNNKEL (reference sequence). The CDR3 covers 15 residues. The germline V and J ends were trimmed by 2 bases and 1 base, with 9 bases remaining between them. The CDR3 here is CASSQRVVSGNTIYF. The CDR3 DNA reads TGTGCCAGCAGCCAACGTGTTGTTTCTGGAAACACCATATATTTT.

This chain connects TRBV7-2 to TRBJ1-6; 8 nucleotides agree with TRBD1. CDR3 length: 13 amino acids. V lost 3 bases to trimming and J lost 9 bases; unmatched junction nucleotides: 1. In germline, CDR1 is SGHTA, CDR2 FQGNSA. CDR3 DNA sequence: TGTGCCAGCAGCTTCCAGGGGGCTTCACCCCTCCACTTT. Its translation: CASSFQGASPLHF.

The chain couples TRBV3-1 (or the pseudogene TRBV3-2) to TRBJ2-3; TRBD2 agrees at 9 bases. CDR3 length: 17 residues. Germline V gene lookup returns CDR1 LGHDT and CDR2 YNNKEL (reference sequence). With 1 base clipped from V and 5 bases from J, the junction kept 10 bases outside the gene matches. The CDR3 DNA sequence: TGTGCCAGCAGCCAAGTGCCAGCGGGGGGCGGCGGAGATACGCAGTATTTT. Translation: CASSQVPAGGGGDTQYF.

CDR3 in DNA: TGTGCCAGCAGTGAACTAGCGGGGGTTATCTACAATGAGCAGTTCTTC. Translated, it gives CASSELAGVIYNEQFF. This chain uses TRBV2 with TRBJ2-1, with TRBD2 identical over 10 bases. This CDR3 is 16 amino acids long. Germline CDR1 and CDR2: SNHLY and FYNNEI. The V gene end was trimmed by 2 bases and the J gene end by 3 bases; junction bases not matched to a gene: 4.

The CDR3 here is CASSRAGVYSPLHF. Written as DNA, the CDR3 is TGTGCCAGCAGTAGGGCAGGGGTTTATTCACCCCTCCACTTT. The chain is built from TRBV25-1 and TRBJ1-6, with a possible D match to TRBD1 (6 bases). Germline loops: CDR1 MGHDK, CDR2 SYGVNS. The CDR3 loop spans 14 amino acids. V lost 5 bases and J lost 8, with 13 bases in between.

The chain has TRBV7-9 and TRBJ2-7; tentatively, D is TRBD1 (7 bases). The ends were cut back, 6 bases at V and 6 bases at J, with 24 bases in the middle. The length of the CDR3 is 16 residues. Germline CDR1 reads SEHNR; CDR2 reads FQNEAQ (reference sequence). The CDR3 reads CASSVTGVGGLSEQYF. CDR3 in DNA: TGTGCCAGCAGTGTTACAGGGGTAGGAGGGCTCTCCGAGCAGTACTTC. The full variable domain, with the rest looked up from reference TRBV7-9 and TRBJ2-7, is DTGVSQNPRHKITKRGQNVTFRCDPISEHNRLYWYRQTLGQGPEFLTYFQNEAQLEKSRLLSDRFSAERPKGSFSTLEIQRTEQGDSAMYLCASSVTGVGGLSEQYFGPGTRLTVT.

Written as DNA, the CDR3 is TGCAGCGTTGAAACCGATAGCTCCTACGAGCAGTACTTC. This gives the protein CSVETDSSYEQYF. The J gene is TRBJ2-7, the V gene TRBV29-1; D remains ambiguous. Per germline, CDR1 SQVTM and CDR2 ANQGSEA. The CDR3 spans 13 residues. Deletions cut 2 bases from V and 0 bases from J, with 8 bases between.

V and J are TRBV4-1 and TRBJ1-2; TRBD1 matches 9 bases. The CDR3 is made up of 17 amino acids. J gave up 8 bases and V 1 base, and 14 bases lay outside the gene matches. CDR1 and CDR2 (germline): MGHRA, YSYEKL. The CDR3 sequence: CASSQVPGTGRARGYTF. The DNA of the CDR3 is TGCGCCAGCAGCCAAGTACCAGGGACAGGGAGGGCCCGAGGCTACACCTTC.

The chain couples TRBV27 to TRBJ2-2; TRBD1 is a possible D gene (6 bases). The CDR3 runs 14 residues. Trimming pared 2 bases from V and 4 bases from J, leaving 8 bases between. Germline-derived CDR1 and CDR2 are MNHEY and SMNVEV (reference sequence). The CDR3 here is CASSLNRVTGELFF. DNA of the CDR3: TGTGCCAGCAGTTTAAACAGGGTCACCGGGGAGCTGTTTTTT.

The J gene is TRBJ1-5, the V gene TRBV20-1, with D maybe TRBD1 (5 bases). V lost 1 base to trimming and J lost 10 bases, with 8 bases between them. This CDR3 is 11 amino acids long. Germline loops: CDR1 DFQATT, CDR2 SNEGSKA (reference sequence). CDR3 protein: CSARVQGPQHF. The CDR3 DNA reads as TGCAGTGCTAGAGTCCAGGGTCCCCAGCATTTT.

The chain recombines TRBV6-5 with TRBJ2-7; D may be TRBD1 (6 bases). This CDR3 is 13 amino acids long. Trimming removed 5 bases from V and 6 bases from J, with 14 bases in between. The germline V gene encodes CDR1 MNHEY and CDR2 SVGAGI. CDR3 region: CASSRTGFFEQYF. CDR3 bases: TGTGCCAGCAGTAGAACAGGGTTTTTCGAGCAGTACTTC.

The chain is built from TRBV18 and TRBJ2-7; 8 positions match TRBD1. Unmatched junction bases numbered 5, after V lost 3 bases and J lost 1 base. Germline V gives CDR1 KGHSH, CDR2 LQKENI. The CDR3 length is 15 residues. This CDR3 is CASSPGQVNSYEQYF. DNA for the CDR3: TGTGCCAGCTCACCGGGACAGGTTAATTCCTACGAGCAGTACTTC.

This clone was found once. V is TRBV7-2 and J is TRBJ1-5; TRBD1 is a possible D gene (6 bases). From germline, CDR1 is SGHTA and CDR2 FQGNSA. V gave up 5 bases and J gave up 7 bases, with 18 bases separating them. The CDR3 length is 15 residues. The CDR3 loop reads CASSPQGSSRQPQHF. The CDR3, as DNA: TGTGCCAGCAGCCCACAGGGTTCGTCGAGGCAGCCCCAGCATTTT. Drawing the rest from reference TRBV7-2 and TRBJ1-5, the complete variable domain is GAGVSQSPSNKVTEKGKDVELRCDPISGHTALYWYRQSLGQGLEFLIYFQGNSAPDKSGLPSDRFSAERTGGSVSTLTIQRTQQEDSAVYLCASSPQGSSRQPQHFGDGTRLSIL.